Here is one T cell receptor beta chain with its context. Its specificity is unknown. Per the germline V gene, CDR1 is ENHRY and CDR2 is SYGVKD. Trimming shortened V by 2 bases and J by 1 base, and 12 bases separated the two germline ends. The CDR3 is 15 amino acids. PCR primers comprised 60 Vbeta and 13 Jbeta primers. Profiling relied on immunoSEQ multiplex PCR, and the TCRdb table lists in-frame clones only, not all of them. The sample yields around 41,000 clones, more than 45% seen once. The sample comes from a study of cytomegalovirus exposure and HLA in healthy donors. Study overall: Drawn from HLA-typed donors, tens of millions of unique TCRs were held in an early data release. Whole-study results and caveats: As was reported, the HLA-A and HLA-B alleles of most subjects were accurately predicted from TCR beta sequences. Immune exposure data for these donors was limited to CMV serostatus.

These donors counted as nominally healthy when sampled, but unrecorded immune exposures were likely. The genes are TRBV10-3 and TRBJ2-7, with a possible D match to TRBD1 (5 bases). Sequencing was done on a sample of PBMCs. The clonotype comes from a man between 60 and 70 years old in good health and CMV-seronegative. In nucleotides, the CDR3 is TGTGCCATCAGTGAGATCCAGGGTATTTCCTACGAGCAGTACTTC. Amino acids: CAISEIQGISYEQYF.